Listed here is a single TCR beta chain. Its antigen is not identified. The data were taken from a study of T cell repertoires in cytomegalovirus infection. Findings and limits, study-wide: Dominating the ex vivo response were HLA-C-restricted CMV-specific TCR beta clonotypes. Carriers of CMV and the relevant HLA type were discriminated by public TCR beta frequency.

Looked up from germline, CDR1 is MNHEY and CDR2 is SVGAGI. CDR3 length: 17 amino acids. With V trimmed by 6 bases and J by 7 bases, 13 bases remained unmatched. In TCRdb, the reads were re-called with MiXCR into one record per CDR3 protein. Among approximately 73,000 distinct CDR3 sequences, about 40% were seen once, and the ten largest hold approximately 93%. V usage is TRBV6-5 and J usage is TRBJ2-3, with TRBD2 identical over 13 bases. Sequencing used CD8+ T cells from cultured PBMCs, obtained from culture after CMV antigen stimulation. The receptor comes from a human donor in good health (CMV status not recorded). Some clones in this sample may be carry-over from other donors' samples. CDR3 sequence reads: CASSPPPTSGGAYTQYF. The CDR3 nucleotides are TGTGCCAGCAGCCCTCCCCCCACTAGCGGGGGGGCATATACGCAGTATTTT.